The 25 T cell receptor beta chains given below trace back to one sample, sequenced in a study of cytomegalovirus exposure and HLA in healthy donors. The PCR contained 60 Vbeta and 13 Jbeta primers. The data were produced by immunoSEQ multiplex PCR, yet TCRdb's version contains in-frame clones alone and is incomplete. The sample contains about 97,000 clones, roughly 74% of which appear only once. The sample consisted of PBMCs. The receptors stem from a woman between 40 and 50 years old in good health and CMV-seronegative.

This chain uses TRBV10-2 with TRBJ2-7; D possibly corresponds to TRBD2 (5 bases). CDR1 and CDR2 (germline): WSHSY, SAAADI. CDR3 length: 14 amino acids. V gave up 5 bases and J gave up 0 bases, with 11 bases separating them. The CDR3 sequence is CASSRAASSYEQYF. CDR3 nucleotides: TGCGCCAGCAGTCGAGCGGCAAGCTCCTACGAGCAGTACTTC.

The chain combines TRBV7-2 with TRBJ2-1, with 9 bases aligning to TRBD2. CDR1 SGHTA and CDR2 FQGNSA come from the germline V gene. The CDR3 extends over 21 amino acids. After removal of 0 bases from V and 2 bases from J, the junction contained 17 bases not matched to a gene. CDR3 nucleotides: TGTGCCAGCAGCTTAGCGGGACAGAGCGGGAGGCGGGAGTTCCCCTACAATGAGCAGTTCTTC. Encoded protein: CASSLAGQSGRREFPYNEQFF.

The V and J genes are TRBV7-9 and TRBJ1-3; D perhaps matches TRBD1 (6 bases). This CDR3 comprises 15 residues. V gave up 0 bases and J gave up 4 bases, with 10 bases separating them. The germline V gene has CDR1 SEHNR and CDR2 FQNEAQ (reference sequence). The CDR3 spells CASSLAQGQGNTIYF. CDR3 sequence (DNA): TGTGCCAGCAGCTTAGCGCAGGGGCAAGGAAACACCATATATTTT. The complete variable domain, with remaining parts taken from reference TRBV7-9 and TRBJ1-3, reads DTGVSQNPRHKITKRGQNVTFRCDPISEHNRLYWYRQTLGQGPEFLTYFQNEAQLEKSRLLSDRFSAERPKGSFSTLEIQRTEQGDSAMYLCASSLAQGQGNTIYFGEGSWLTVV.

Notes on this clone: Its ends do not fully match the called genes, so a read error is possible. The V call is TRBV7-9, the J call TRBJ2-5, with a possible D match to TRBD2 (5 bases). Per the germline V gene, CDR1 is SEHNR and CDR2 is FQNEAQ (reference sequence). CDR3 length: 12 amino acids. CDR3 region: CSSRTVQETQYF. CDR3 sequence (DNA): TGTTCCAGCAGGACTGTCCAAGAGACCCAGTACTTC.

The chain couples TRBV10-1 to TRBJ2-4, with 9 bases identical to TRBD2. This CDR3 is 15 amino acids long. Germline CDR1 is WNHNN and CDR2 is SYGVQD (reference sequence). J lost 3 bases, V lost 2 bases, and 2 bases had no gene match. The chain's CDR3 is CASSEEREVKNIQYF. In nucleotides, the CDR3 is TGCGCCAGCAGTGAGGAGCGGGAGGTCAAAAACATTCAGTACTTC.

Regarding this clone: The limits of the CDR3 on the DNA are not certain, so only TCRdb's listed CDR3 is given. The chain has TRBV21-1 and TRBJ2-1; the table gives TRBD1 as D, unverified against the DNA. TRBV21-1 is tagged as a pseudogene. The CDR3 sequence runs 15 residues, both termini included. CDR3 loop: CASSKWATGANEQFF.

V usage is TRBV6-5 and J usage is TRBJ2-2; D might be TRBD1 (6 bases). Between the trimmed V and J ends, which lost 0 bases and 5 bases, there was a span of 7 bases. The CDR3 runs 14 residues. The germline CDR1 and CDR2 sequences are MNHEY and SVGAGI. The CDR3 region is CASSYSRGTGELFF. The CDR3 nucleotides read TGTGCCAGCAGTTACTCAAGGGGGACCGGGGAGCTGTTTTTT.

This chain links TRBV6-4 with TRBJ2-2, with D possibly matching TRBD2 (6 bases). The CDR3 contains 14 residues. The V and J ends lost 2 bases and 2 bases respectively, with 6 bases between them. CDR1 is MRHNA, CDR2 SNTAGT, per germline. The CDR3, as DNA: TGTGCCAGCAGTGACGGGACTAACACCGGGGAGCTGTTTTTT. Its protein product is CASSDGTNTGELFF.

The rearrangement joins TRBV19 to TRBJ1-1; no firm D call. The V gene's germline CDR1 is LNHDA and CDR2 SQIVND (reference sequence). There are 14 residues in the CDR3. Trimming pared 3 bases from V and 5 bases from J, leaving 13 bases between. This chain's CDR3 is CASSMGGLGTEAFF. The CDR3 DNA reads TGTGCCAGTAGTATGGGCGGGTTGGGGACTGAAGCTTTCTTT.

This clone has more than one count but fewer than ten. The chain has TRBV7-6 and TRBJ1-3; the D gene is possibly TRBD1 (6 bases). The CDR3 totals 16 residues. The germline V and J ends were trimmed by 0 bases and 1 base, with 10 bases remaining between them. Germline V gene data show CDR1 as SGHVS and CDR2 as FNYEAQ. Here the CDR3 DNA reads TGTGCCAGCAGCTTAGCTTTACAGGGATCTGGAAACACCATATATTTT. Its translation is CASSLALQGSGNTIYF.

Concerning this clone: A read error may produce the germline difference seen at one junction end. The chain has TRBV7-9 and TRBJ1-4; weak D call: TRBD1 (5 bases). There are 15 residues in the CDR3. Germline V CDR1 and CDR2: SEHNR, FQNEAQ (reference sequence). This chain's CDR3 is CSSSLFGQGNEKLFF. The CDR3, as DNA: TGTTCCAGCAGCTTATTCGGCCAGGGTAATGAAAAACTGTTTTTT.

V usage is TRBV7-2 and J usage is TRBJ2-7; D is unresolved. The CDR3 spans 12 residues. Trimming took 4 bases from V and 4 from J, leaving 8 bases between them. Germline V lookup: CDR1 SGHTA, CDR2 FQGNSA. The CDR3 loop is CASSSSLYEQYF. In nucleotides, the CDR3 is TGTGCCAGCAGCTCCTCCTTATACGAGCAGTACTTC.

The chain uses TRBV15 and TRBJ1-4; D remains ambiguous. CDR3 size: 15 residues. Germline V gene lookup returns CDR1 LNHNV and CDR2 YYDKDF (reference sequence). V was shortened by 3 bases and J by 8 bases, with 16 bases between the two germline ends. The CDR3 reads CATSRTFATGEKLFF. As DNA, the CDR3 is TGTGCCACCAGCAGGACCTTCGCTACGGGAGAAAAACTGTTTTTT. Complete variable domain (other parts from reference TRBV15 and TRBJ1-4): DAMVIQNPRYQVTQFGKPVTLSCSQTLNHNVMYWYQQKSSQAPKLLFHYYDKDFNNEADTPDNFQSRRPNTSFCFLDIRSPGLGDTAMYLCATSRTFATGEKLFFGSGTQLSVL.

The chain recombines TRBV6-5 with TRBJ1-2; 8 nucleotides line up with TRBD1. Germline CDR1 is MNHEY and CDR2 is SVGAGI. With 4 bases clipped from V and 8 bases from J, the junction kept 15 bases outside the gene matches. The CDR3 extends over 16 amino acids. The DNA of the CDR3 is TGTGCCAGCAGTTTACATGGACAGGGTGGGGTTTGGGGCTACACCTTC. Protein: CASSLHGQGGVWGYTF.

The chain joins TRBV7-9 to TRBJ2-3, with 11 bases identical to TRBD2. From germline, CDR1 is SEHNR and CDR2 FQNEAQ (reference sequence). The ends lost 5 bases at V and 2 bases at J; junction bases unmatched: 3. The CDR3 is made up of 15 amino acids. CDR3 bases: TGTGCCAGCAGCGAGGGACTAGCGGCCACAGATACGCAGTATTTT. This translates into CASSEGLAATDTQYF.

This clone was seen only once. The chain employs TRBV10-2 and TRBJ2-7, with 9 nucleotides matching TRBD1. Germline CDR1 and CDR2: WSHSY and SAAADI. The CDR3 sequence is 13 residues long. Germline trimming cut 7 bases from V and 6 bases from J; bases unmatched to any gene: 7. This CDR3 reads CASKPGQGGEQYF. The CDR3 DNA reads as TGCGCCAGCAAGCCGGGACAGGGAGGCGAGCAGTACTTC.

The V gene is TRBV7-2, the J gene TRBJ1-3, with 7 bases lining up with TRBD1. CDR1 and CDR2 (germline): SGHTA, FQGNSA. This CDR3 is 17 amino acids long. The junction had 14 bases not matched to a gene; V was cut back by 5 bases and J by 4 bases. CDR3 sequence reads: CASSASSGTAAGNTIYF. The CDR3 nucleotides are TGTGCCAGCAGCGCGAGCTCCGGGACAGCGGCAGGAAACACCATATATTTT.

The rearrangement uses TRBV4-2 and TRBJ1-1; D might be TRBD1 (6 bases). Germline V gene sequence: CDR1 LGHNA, CDR2 YNFKEQ. Trimming took 4 bases from V and 0 from J, leaving 15 bases between them. This CDR3 is built from 16 residues. As DNA, the CDR3 is TGTGCCAGCAGCCCTAAGGACGGGGGGCTGAACACTGAAGCTTTCTTT. Its translation is CASSPKDGGLNTEAFF.

This sequence joins TRBV20-1 and TRBJ2-1; tentatively, D is TRBD2 (5 bases). The V and J ends lost 7 bases and 6 bases respectively, with 10 bases between them. The CDR3 has 11 residues. The germline V gene encodes CDR1 DFQATT and CDR2 SNEGSKA (reference sequence). The CDR3 DNA reads as TGCAGTGTCGGGGTCGGCAATGAGCAGTTCTTC. This gives the protein CSVGVGNEQFF.

The V gene is TRBV6-6, the J gene TRBJ2-7, with D possibly matching TRBD2 (5 bases). CDR1 is MNHNY and CDR2 is SVGAGI in the germline V gene (reference sequence). V lost 5 bases and J 4 bases, leaving 9 bases between the germline ends. CDR3 size: 12 residues. The CDR3 here is CASSPGWYEQYF. For the CDR3, the DNA is TGTGCCAGCAGTCCGGGATGGTACGAGCAGTACTTC.

V gene TRBV5-1 combines with J gene TRBJ2-7; D is unresolved. From germline, CDR1 is SGHRS and CDR2 YFSETQ. The CDR3 has 12 residues. Trimming removed 1 base from V and 2 bases from J, with 4 bases in between. CDR3 loop: CASSLSAYEQYF. CDR3 nucleotides: TGCGCCAGCAGCTTGTCGGCCTACGAGCAGTACTTC. The full variable domain, rest sourced from reference TRBV5-1 and TRBJ2-7, is KAGVTQTPRYLIKTRGQQVTLSCSPISGHRSVSWYQQTPGQGLQFLFEYFSETQRNKGNFPGRFSGRQFSNSRSEMNVSTLELGDSALYLCASSLSAYEQYFGPGTRLTVT.

The DNA for the CDR3 is TGTGCCAGCAGCTTAGCGCGGAATACGCAGTATTTT. Its protein product is CASSLARNTQYF. This chain uses TRBV7-2 with TRBJ2-3; D unclear. Germline-derived CDR1 and CDR2 are SGHTA and FQGNSA. V gave up 0 bases and J gave up 7 bases, with 5 bases separating them. The CDR3 runs to 12 residues.

This clone turned up a few times. The J gene is TRBJ2-1, the V gene TRBV7-9; D might be TRBD1 (6 bases). CDR1 and CDR2 from the germline V gene are SEHNR and FQNEAQ (reference sequence). The CDR3 sequence is 17 residues long. V was shortened by 2 bases and J by 6 bases, with 20 bases between the two germline ends. The CDR3 region has the DNA TGTGCCAGCAGCTTAAGGGGCGCCCAAGAAGGGGGCAATGAGCAGTTCTTC. It codes for CASSLRGAQEGGNEQFF. The variable domain in full, completed from reference TRBV7-9 and TRBJ2-1, reads DTGVSQNPRHKITKRGQNVTFRCDPISEHNRLYWYRQTLGQGPEFLTYFQNEAQLEKSRLLSDRFSAERPKGSFSTLEIQRTEQGDSAMYLCASSLRGAQEGGNEQFFGPGTRLTVL.

The V call is TRBV27, the J call TRBJ2-1; TRBD2 matches 9 bases. V was pared by 2 bases and J by 6 bases, with 8 bases of the junction left unmatched. The CDR3 is 16 residues long. CDR1 MNHEY and CDR2 SMNVEV come from the germline V gene (reference sequence). CDR3 nucleotide sequence: TGTGCCAGCAGTTTAACGGGACTAGCCTTCCTCAATGAGCAGTTCTTC. Its translation: CASSLTGLAFLNEQFF.

The chain combines TRBV5-4 with TRBJ1-4; 9 bases map to TRBD1. The CDR3 is 14 amino acids. CDR1 is SGHNT and CDR2 is YYREEE in the germline V gene (reference sequence). Trimming cost V 2 bases and J 5 bases; bases outside gene matches: 1. The CDR3 loop reads CASSLQGANEKLFF. For the CDR3, the DNA is TGTGCCAGCAGCTTACAGGGGGCAAATGAAAAACTGTTTTTT.